This T cell receptor beta chain originates from a study of T cells in Graves' hyperthyroidism and ophthalmopathy. General study results and limits: Ophthalmopathy was predicted by the model a median of about 6.5 months ahead of onset. Most clonotypes expanded in the thyroid (above 0.001) were also present in blood.

CDR1 and CDR2 from the germline V gene are SGHRS and YFSETQ. The CDR3 has 15 residues. Unmatched junction bases numbered 8, after V lost 4 bases and J lost 4 bases. As regards this clonotype: What it recognizes is unknown.

RNA transcripts served as the template for amplifying TCR beta CDR3 regions. The primer set for the first-round RT-PCR of the TCR CDR3 was HTBI. Each CDR3 protein gets one entry after TCRdb re-called the multiplex PCR reads with MiXCR. The data contain 540,000 or so distinct CDR3 sequences, around 42% of them singletons. The chain has TRBV5-1 and TRBJ2-5; 9 bases agree with TRBD2. The origin of this receptor is an adult woman with Graves' disease, either hyperthyroidism or ophthalmopathy (not recorded which). The material sequenced was peripheral blood or thyroid tissue (not recorded which). In DNA, the CDR3 is TGCGCCAGCAGCCCGCCTAGCGGGGTATCAGAGACCCAGTACTTC. Protein: CASSPPSGVSETQYF.